Listed below are T cell receptor beta chains from one sample, sequenced in a study of cytomegalovirus exposure and HLA in healthy donors. Method: immunoSEQ multiplex PCR; TCRdb's copy keeps in-frame clones and lacks some. The sample shows approximately 150,000 clones, under 90% of them seen only once. Sequencing input: PBMCs. The receptors originated from a man aged 25-40 years in good health and CMV-seronegative. CDR3s include the opening cysteine and the closing phenylalanine or tryptophan. The order of the fields is J gene, clone size, V gene, D gene, CDR3 DNA, CDR3 protein. A D gene is named only where the DNA matches it firmly. A clone size is listed for some rows: how often the clone was seen (once, few, many), or a class if it is expanded.

J: TRBJ2-2; size: NA; V: TRBV10-1; D: TRBD2; DNA: TGCGCCAGCAGTGATAGAAGCGGGAGGGGCACCGGGGAGCTGTTTTTT; CDR3: CASSDRSGRGTGELFF
J: TRBJ2-6; size: NA; V: TRBV5-1; D: TRBD1; DNA: TGCGCCAGCAGCTTGGCAGGGGGCTCCTCTGGGGCCAACGTCCTGACTTTC; CDR3: CASSLAGGSSGANVLTF
J: TRBJ2-5; size: NA; V: TRBV5-1; D: TRBD1; DNA: TGCGCCAGCAGCTTGGGGGGCGGACAGGGTGTAGAGACCCAGTACTTC; CDR3: CASSLGGGQGVETQYF
J: TRBJ2-3; size: once; V: TRBV10-3; D: TRBD1; DNA: TGTGCCATCAGTGACCCCGTGAGAGGGGGCGACACAGATACGCAGTATTTT; CDR3: CAISDPVRGGDTDTQYF
J: TRBJ2-1; size: few; V: TRBV7-9; D: TRBD2; DNA: TGTGCCAGCTCCCTTACTAGCGGGGGGGCTCGTTACAATGAGCAGTTCTTC; CDR3: CASSLTSGGARYNEQFF
J: TRBJ1-1; size: NA; V: TRBV28; D: NA; DNA: TGTGCCAGCAGCCCCCCACGGGGCACTGAAGCTTTCTTT; CDR3: CASSPPRGTEAFF
J: TRBJ2-2; size: NA; V: TRBV7-2; D: NA; DNA: TGTGCCAGCAGCTTACCGGACTCTTCTGAGCTGTTTTTT; CDR3: CASSLPDSSELFF
J: TRBJ1-3; size: NA; V: TRBV11-2; D: NA; DNA: TGTGCCAGCAGCTTTTCGGACAGCGCCTCTGGAAACACCATATATTTT; CDR3: CASSFSDSASGNTIYF
J: TRBJ2-6; size: NA; V: TRBV15; D: TRBD2; DNA: TGTGCCACCAGCAGAGTAGGGGTAGCGGGGGGTGGGGCCAACGTCCTGACTTTC; CDR3: CATSRVGVAGGGANVLTF
J: TRBJ1-5; size: NA; V: TRBV27; D: TRBD1; DNA: TGTGCCAGCAGCGCAGGGGGCGTATACTATAGCAATCAGCCCCAGCATTTT; CDR3: CASSAGGVYYSNQPQHF
J: TRBJ1-6; size: NA; V: TRBV9; D: NA; DNA: TGTGCCAGCAGCGTAGAGGACAGAGATAATTCACCCCTCCACTTT; CDR3: CASSVEDRDNSPLHF
J: TRBJ2-7; size: few; V: TRBV5-6; D: NA; DNA: TGTGCCAGCAGCCGGGGTGCCTACGAGCAGTACTTC; CDR3: CASSRGAYEQYF
J: TRBJ1-4; size: once; V: TRBV5-1; D: TRBD1; DNA: TGCGCCAGCAGTCTACAGGGGAGGAATGAAAAACTGTTTTTT; CDR3: CASSLQGRNEKLFF
J: TRBJ1-4; size: NA; V: TRBV4-3; D: TRBD1; DNA: TGCGCCAGCAGCCCTAGGGGGCGTTATGAAAAACTGTTTTTT; CDR3: CASSPRGRYEKLFF
J: TRBJ2-7; size: NA; V: TRBV7-8; D: NA; DNA: TGTGCCAGCAGCTTAGGGGCCAAGGGGCCCAGCTTC; CDR3: CASSLGAKGPSF
J: TRBJ1-2; size: NA; V: TRBV4-3; D: TRBD1; DNA: TGCGCCAGCAGCCAAGTGAGGGGGCCTAACTATGGCTACACCTTC; CDR3: CASSQVRGPNYGYTF
J: TRBJ1-2; size: NA; V: TRBV7-2; D: NA; DNA: TGTGCCAGCAGCTCGCCCCGACAGGATAATAACTATGGCTACACCTTC; CDR3: CASSSPRQDNNYGYTF
J: TRBJ2-7; size: once; V: TRBV7-6; D: TRBD2; DNA: TGTGCCAGCAGCGCTAGGGGGACTAGCGGTTTTTACGAGCAGTACTTC; CDR3: CASSARGTSGFYEQYF
J: TRBJ2-5; size: NA; V: TRBV7-6; D: TRBD2; DNA: TGTGCCAGCAGCGCTAGCGGTATAACCAAAGAGACCCAGTACTTC; CDR3: CASSASGITKETQYF
J: TRBJ1-1; size: NA; V: TRBV7-7; D: NA; DNA: TGTGCCAGCAGCTCCGGTGAGGGAACTGAAGCTTTCTTT; CDR3: CASSSGEGTEAFF
J: TRBJ1-5; size: NA; V: TRBV19; D: TRBD1; DNA: TGTGCCAGTGCCGGGGACAGGGGGCCGTTCCAGCCCCAGCATTTT; CDR3: CASAGDRGPFQPQHF
J: TRBJ2-1; size: once; V: TRBV27; D: NA; DNA: TGTGCCAGCAGTTCCTTTTTCGATGAGCAGTTCTTC; CDR3: CASSSFFDEQFF
J: TRBJ2-7; size: few; V: TRBV13; D: NA; DNA: TGTGCCAGCAGCTCCGGGCCCGGGAAGGACGAGCAGTACTTC; CDR3: CASSSGPGKDEQYF
J: TRBJ1-5; size: NA; V: TRBV29-1; D: NA; DNA: TGCAGCGTTGAAGGAGGCAGTGTAGGGCCCCAGCATTTT; CDR3: CSVEGGSVGPQHF
J: TRBJ2-1; size: NA; V: TRBV7-9; D: TRBD2; DNA: TGTGCCAGCAGGTTCTCCTCGGGACTAGCTGTGGATGAGCAGTTCTTC; CDR3: CASRFSSGLAVDEQFF
J: TRBJ2-7; size: once; V: TRBV6-5; D: NA; DNA: TGTGCCAGCAGTTACTCAGTCACTACTCCTACTTACGAGCAGTACTTC; CDR3: CASSYSVTTPTYEQYF
J: TRBJ1-1; size: NA; V: TRBV19; D: TRBD1; DNA: TGTGCCAGTAGTATAGGCGCAATGAGACAGGGTCTTTCTGAAGCTTTCTTT; CDR3: CASSIGAMRQGLSEAFF
J: TRBJ2-1; size: NA; V: TRBV29-1; D: TRBD1; DNA: TGCAGCGCCGCGGGACAGGCTTACTACAATGAGCAGTTCTTC; CDR3: CSAAGQAYYNEQFF
J: TRBJ1-2; size: NA; V: TRBV27; D: NA; DNA: TGTGCCAGCAGCCGGCAGACTAACGCTAACTATGGCTACACCTTC; CDR3: CASSRQTNANYGYTF
J: TRBJ2-1; size: NA; V: TRBV28; D: NA; DNA: TGTGCCAGCAGTAACCTGTTTCCCACAGGGCAAAGCTCCTACAATGAGCAGTTCTTC; CDR3: CASSNLFPTGQSSYNEQFF
J: TRBJ2-1; size: NA; V: TRBV4-1; D: NA; DNA: TGCGCCAGCAGCCAAGGGTACGGGGAGCGGTTCTTC; CDR3: CASSQGYGERFF
J: TRBJ2-7; size: NA; V: TRBV28; D: NA; DNA: TGTGCCAGCAGTTTTGTAGGGGGCTCCTACGAGCAGTACTTC; CDR3: CASSFVGGSYEQYF
J: TRBJ2-5; size: NA; V: TRBV27; D: TRBD2; DNA: TGTGCCAGCAGCTCAGGACTAGCGGGAGTGGGAGAGACCCAGTACTTC; CDR3: CASSSGLAGVGETQYF